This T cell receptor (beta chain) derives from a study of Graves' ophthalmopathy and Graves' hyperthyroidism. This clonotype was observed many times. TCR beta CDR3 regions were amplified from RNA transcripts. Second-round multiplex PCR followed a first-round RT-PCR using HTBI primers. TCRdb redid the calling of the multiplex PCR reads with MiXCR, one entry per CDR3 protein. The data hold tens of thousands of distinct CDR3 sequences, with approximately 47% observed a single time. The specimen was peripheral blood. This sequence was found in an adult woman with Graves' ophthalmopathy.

CDR3 in DNA: TGTGCCAGCAGTTACCTGGCAGGGGTGAACTACGAGCAGTACTTC. It encodes CASSYLAGVNYEQYF. The J gene is TRBJ2-7, the V gene TRBV6-2 or TRBV6-3, with a possible D match to TRBD1 (6 bases). V dropped 2 bases and J dropped 3 bases, with 14 bases sitting between them. Germline V gene data show CDR1 as MNHEY and CDR2 as SVGEGT. This CDR3 contains 15 residues.